This T cell receptor (beta chain) was obtained from a study of shared clonotypes between healthy human individuals. Profiled with immunoSEQ multiplex PCR; TCRdb holds only in-frame clones, not every one. There are a few million clones in the sample; approximately 95% occur only once, and 0.39% lies in the top ten. Findings of the study overall: Sorted-subset sequencing was shown by rarefaction to be incomplete despite large depth.

On this clone itself: Its antigen is still unknown.

The V and J ends lost 7 bases and 3 bases respectively, with 15 bases between them. The CDR3 runs 14 residues. Germline CDR1 MDHEN, CDR2 SYDVKM. This clonotype was obtained from a young man in good health. Some clones in this sample may be carry-over from other donors' samples. Sequenced input: naive CD4+ T cells from PBMCs. As for subset: CD45RA+ positively selected. This rearrangement joins TRBV28 to TRBJ1-2; weak D call: TRBD1 (6 bases). CDR3 nucleotides: TGTGCCAGCACCGTAGCAGGGGCGGACTATGGCTACACCTTC. Amino acid sequence: CASTVAGADYGYTF.